This T cell receptor beta chain was retrieved from a study of early T cells in non-severe SARS-CoV-2 infection. Background on the study: Chains were unpaired, as sequencing was done on bulk RNA from unsorted whole blood.

On this clonotype itself: As yet, its antigen is unknown.

Findings of the study overall: There was a bias toward anti-spike CD8 responses in VDJdb matching, which missed private and CD4 specificities.

The germline V gene encodes CDR1 SQVTM and CDR2 ANQGSEA. The CDR3 has 11 amino acids. V was clipped by 7 bases and J by 8 bases, with 14 bases between them. Researchers attached unique molecular identifiers to individual cDNA molecules. One entry per CDR3 protein results from TCRdb running MiXCR on the 5' RACE reads. The sample consists of under 65,000 distinct CDR3 sequences, under 15% of them appearing once. This TCR was sampled from an adult who was a healthcare worker with PCR-confirmed SARS-CoV-2 infection or an uninfected control (not recorded which). Sequenced sample: whole blood. This sequence joins TRBV29-1 and TRBJ1-2; no firm D call. The CDR3 protein is CSASRTSGYTF. The DNA for the CDR3 is TGCAGCGCCTCAAGGACCAGCGGCTACACCTTC.